This T cell receptor (beta chain) was identified in a study of blood T cell repertoires in COVID-19. The overall study: The samples span acute and convalescent COVID-19 from the United States, Italy and Spain. T cells, B-cell-depleted T cells, or PBMCs supplied cDNA or gDNA.

Per the study methods: Cell counts per sample came from amplifying reference gene primers. TCRdb's table, derived via immunoSEQ multiplex PCR, lists solely in-frame clones and lacks some. V and J calls and clone size follow that table, whereas D and trimming were derived from the DNA. The data show 30,000 to 40,000 clones, 88% seen once. V shed 9 bases, J shed 5 bases, and the junction held 6 bases outside the gene matches. The CDR3 has 14 amino acids. In germline, CDR1 is KGHDR, CDR2 SFDVKD. This sequence joins TRBV24-1 and TRBJ2-2; 9 bases match TRBD1. Input material: peripheral blood. The sequence was obtained from a human donor in a cohort sampled during active COVID-19. CDR3 amino acids: CATATGGSTGELFF. The CDR3 DNA reads as TGTGCCACCGCGACAGGGGGATCAACCGGGGAGCTGTTTTTT.